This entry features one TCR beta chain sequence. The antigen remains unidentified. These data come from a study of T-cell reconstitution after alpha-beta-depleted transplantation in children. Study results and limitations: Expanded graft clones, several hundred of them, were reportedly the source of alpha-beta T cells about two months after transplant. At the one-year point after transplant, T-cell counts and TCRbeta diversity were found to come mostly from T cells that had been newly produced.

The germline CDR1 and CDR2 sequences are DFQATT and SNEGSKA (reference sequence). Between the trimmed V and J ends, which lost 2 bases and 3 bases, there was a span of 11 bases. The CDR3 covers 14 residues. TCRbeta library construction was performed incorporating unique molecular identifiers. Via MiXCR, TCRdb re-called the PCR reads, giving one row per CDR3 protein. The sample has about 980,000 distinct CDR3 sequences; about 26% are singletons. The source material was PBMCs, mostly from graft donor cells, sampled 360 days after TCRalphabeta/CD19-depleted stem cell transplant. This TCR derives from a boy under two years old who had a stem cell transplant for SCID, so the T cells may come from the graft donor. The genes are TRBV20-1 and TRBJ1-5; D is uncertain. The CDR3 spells CSARTAGFNQPQHF. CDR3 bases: TGCAGTGCTAGAACTGCGGGGTTCAATCAGCCCCAGCATTTT.